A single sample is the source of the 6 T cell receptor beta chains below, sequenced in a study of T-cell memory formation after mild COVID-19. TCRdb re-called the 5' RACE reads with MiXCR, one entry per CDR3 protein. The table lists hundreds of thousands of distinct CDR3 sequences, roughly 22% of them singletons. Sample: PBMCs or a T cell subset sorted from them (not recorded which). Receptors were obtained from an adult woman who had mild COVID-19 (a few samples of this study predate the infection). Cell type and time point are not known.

The DNA of the CDR3 is TGCGCCACCGGGGCAGGGGCTAACTATGGCTACACCTTC. Translation: CATGAGANYGYTF. The chain is built from TRBV4-1 and TRBJ1-2, with a weak D call TRBD1 (6 bases). The V end was cut by 10 bases, the J end by 0 bases, with 12 bases between. This CDR3 region has 13 residues. The germline CDR1 and CDR2 sequences are MGHRA and YSYEKL.

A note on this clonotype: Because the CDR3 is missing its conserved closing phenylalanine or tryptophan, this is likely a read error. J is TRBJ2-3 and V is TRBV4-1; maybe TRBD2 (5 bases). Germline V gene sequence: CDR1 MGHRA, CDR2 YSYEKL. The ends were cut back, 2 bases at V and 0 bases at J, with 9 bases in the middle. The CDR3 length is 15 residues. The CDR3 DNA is TGCGCCAGCAGCCAATTCGGACTTAGCACAGATACGCAGTATCTT. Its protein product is CASSQFGLSTDTQYL.

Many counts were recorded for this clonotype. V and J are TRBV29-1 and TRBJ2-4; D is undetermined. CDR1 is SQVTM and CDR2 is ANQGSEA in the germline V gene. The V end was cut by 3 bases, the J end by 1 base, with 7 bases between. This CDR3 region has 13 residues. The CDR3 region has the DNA TGCAGCGTTGACGTAGACGCCAAAAACATTCAGTACTTC. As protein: CSVDVDAKNIQYF.

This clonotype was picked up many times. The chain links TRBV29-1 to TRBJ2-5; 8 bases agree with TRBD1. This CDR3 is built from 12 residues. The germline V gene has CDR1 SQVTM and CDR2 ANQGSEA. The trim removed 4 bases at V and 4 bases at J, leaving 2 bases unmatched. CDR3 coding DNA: TGCAGCGTTGGGACAGGGACAGAGACCCAGTACTTC. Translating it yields CSVGTGTETQYF.

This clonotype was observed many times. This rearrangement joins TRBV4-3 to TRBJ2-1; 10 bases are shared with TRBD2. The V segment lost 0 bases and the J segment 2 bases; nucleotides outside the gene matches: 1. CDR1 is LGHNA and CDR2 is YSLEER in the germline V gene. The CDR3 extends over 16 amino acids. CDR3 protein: CASSQDLAGAYNEQFF. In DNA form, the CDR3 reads TGCGCCAGCAGCCAAGATCTAGCGGGGGCCTACAATGAGCAGTTCTTC.

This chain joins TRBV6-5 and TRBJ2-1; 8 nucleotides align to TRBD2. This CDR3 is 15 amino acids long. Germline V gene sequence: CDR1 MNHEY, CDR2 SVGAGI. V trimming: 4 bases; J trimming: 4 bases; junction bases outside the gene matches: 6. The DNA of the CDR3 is TGTGCCAGCAGTTTCAGCGGGAGTACGTACAATGAGCAGTTCTTC. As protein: CASSFSGSTYNEQFF.